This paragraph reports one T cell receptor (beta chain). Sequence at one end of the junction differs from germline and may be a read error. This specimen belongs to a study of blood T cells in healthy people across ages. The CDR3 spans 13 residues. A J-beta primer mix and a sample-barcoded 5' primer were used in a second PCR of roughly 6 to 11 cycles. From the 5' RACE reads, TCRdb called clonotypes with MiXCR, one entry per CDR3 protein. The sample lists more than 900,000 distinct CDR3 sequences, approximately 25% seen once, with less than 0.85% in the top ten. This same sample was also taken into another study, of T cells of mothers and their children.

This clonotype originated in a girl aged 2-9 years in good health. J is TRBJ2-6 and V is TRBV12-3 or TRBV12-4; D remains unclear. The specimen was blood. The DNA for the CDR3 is TGTACCAGCAGTTTGGGAAGAATCAGCGTCCTGACTTTC. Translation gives CTSSLGRISVLTF.